This TCR beta chain was documented in a study of CD8 T cells in ankylosing spondylitis. Each CDR3 protein gets one entry after TCRdb re-called the 5' RACE reads with MiXCR. The sample lists roughly 700,000 distinct CDR3 sequences, 15% to 20% occurring once. Trimming pared 6 bases from V and 0 bases from J, leaving 9 bases between. This CDR3 is built from 14 residues. On this clonotype itself: Its specificity is unknown.

The study's findings and limits: As reported, disease-linked clones showed significant enrichment in matched ankylosing spondylitis synovial fluid. It appeared that ankylosing spondylitis blood was characterized by a TCR beta motif of several highly homologous variants.

The receptor was derived from a male donor with ankylosing spondylitis. The source material was blood, either unsorted or a sorted T cell fraction (not recorded which). The J gene is TRBJ1-5, the V gene TRBV12-3 or TRBV12-4; tentative D call: TRBD1 (5 bases). CDR3 bases: TGTGCCAGCAGGGGGGAGGTTAGCAATCAGCCCCAGCATTTT. It encodes CASRGEVSNQPQHF.